This T cell receptor beta chain was sequenced in a study of regulatory T cells in long-lasting Graves disease. CDR3-region Arm-PCR and iRepertoire HTBI primers produced the TCR beta libraries. TCRdb processed the multiplex PCR reads anew with MiXCR; each CDR3 protein has one entry. The repertoire has approximately 290,000 distinct CDR3 sequences, 20% to 25% of them found once; the top ten carry roughly 56%. This clonotype was recorded at least ten times. There are 13 residues in the CDR3. Trimming took 3 bases from V and 1 from J, leaving 6 bases between them. CDR1 PRHDT and CDR2 FYEKMQ come from the germline V gene (reference sequence). Time point defined: persistent/refractory GD, antithyroid drugs over 5 years with positive TRAb. The TCR library was made from RNA that had been extracted from PBMCs in TRIzol. A volume of roughly 8.4 milliliters of peripheral blood was collected in EDTA tubes.

Sequenced here: peripheral blood mononuclear cells (PBMCs), sampled when the disease was refractory, from a patient treated with antithyroid drugs. The receptor comes from a female donor with Graves disease. The chain combines TRBV13 with TRBJ1-1; unclear D gene. Written as DNA, the CDR3 is TGTGCCAGCAGCTTCACTCAGAACACTGAAGCTTTCTTT. This gives the protein CASSFTQNTEAFF.